The clone carrying this T cell receptor beta chain has a count of ten or more. No antigen is known for it. The V gene lost 5 bases and the J gene lost 10 bases, with 18 bases spanning the gap. Germline V lookup: CDR1 MDHEN, CDR2 SYDVKM. The CDR3 length is 13 residues. The library tagged each cDNA molecule with unique molecular identifiers. Using its own MiXCR run on the RACE reads, TCRdb lists one record per CDR3 protein. The repertoire holds about 70,000 distinct CDR3 sequences, with roughly 9.8% as singletons. This entry belongs to a study of human T cells and chemical hapten exposure. The wider study: The upper back received 0.01% DPC by patch testing, with results read at 6 days.

Time point indicated: pre-sensitization, week 0. Treatment indicated: therapeutic diphenylcyclopropenone sensitization with weekly scalp DPC. It was from unfractionated whole blood that total RNA was extracted. Study results and caveats: Among TCRs, those above 1 in 1000 frequency were unaffected by DPC sensitization.

The sequencing here drew on whole blood, taken in connection with sensitization to the hapten diphenylcyclopropenone (DPC). This receptor was taken from a woman in her forties or fifties with alopecia areata. Some clones in this sample may be carry-over from other donors' samples. The chain carries TRBV28 and TRBJ2-7; D might be TRBD2 (6 bases). CDR3 sequence reads: CASSTTGTGGQYF. CDR3 coding DNA: TGTGCCAGCAGTACCACCGGGACTGGAGGACAGTACTTC.